This T cell receptor (beta chain) was sequenced for a study of identifying expanded T cells in peripheral blood. Libraries were prepared by immunoSEQ multiplex PCR; TCRdb keeps only in-frame clonotypes and omits some of them. The sample has about 89,000 clones; about 86% are singletons. Healthy donors had no documented immune events, such as infections, while sampled. The CDR3 runs to 14 residues. V lost 3 bases and J 7 bases, leaving 13 bases between the germline ends. Germline V gives CDR1 MNHEY, CDR2 SMNVEV (reference sequence). General observations from the study: Roughly two-week clone count variance significantly increased as total template count grew. About 1.2 clones differed between technical replicates, versus about 16 and 19 over time.

Comment on this clone: Antigen specificity is unknown.

The sample consisted of blood. The chain combines TRBV27 with TRBJ1-5; D is perhaps TRBD1 (6 bases). This clonotype was obtained from a person aged 18 to 70 in good health. This CDR3 reads CASSFARGSQPQHF. Here the CDR3 DNA reads TGTGCCAGCAGTTTCGCCAGGGGTTCGCAGCCCCAGCATTTT.